Presented here are 21 T cell receptor beta chains from one specimen sequenced in a study of PD-1 blockade in mismatch repair-deficient tumors. Profiled with immunoSEQ multiplex PCR; TCRdb holds only in-frame clones, not every one. The repertoire holds 60,000 to 75,000 clones, around 88% seen once, with about 15% in the top ten. The source was peripheral blood, collected 52 weeks after starting pembrolizumab. Receptors were obtained from an adult with mismatch repair-deficient cancer.

This chain connects TRBV19 to TRBJ2-1; 7 bases are a match to TRBD1. Germline assignment: CDR1 LNHDA and CDR2 SQIVND (reference sequence). The CDR3 totals 13 residues. The trim removed 5 bases at V and 9 bases at J, leaving 7 bases unmatched. CDR3 residues: CASSLGQVVEQFF. Written as DNA, the CDR3 is TGTGCCAGTAGTCTCGGACAGGTCGTTGAGCAGTTCTTC. The full variable domain, its missing parts supplied by reference TRBV19 and TRBJ2-1, is DGGITQSPKYLFRKEGQNVTLSCEQNLNHDAMYWYRQDPGQGLRLIYYSQIVNDFQKGDIAEGYSVSREKKESFPLTVTSAQKNPTAFYLCASSLGQVVEQFFGPGTRLTVL.

The chain links TRBV7-9 to TRBJ1-2; D is ambiguous. V was cut by 2 bases and J by 0 bases, with 10 bases left in between. Germline V gives CDR1 SEHNR, CDR2 FQNEAQ (reference sequence). The CDR3 length is 15 residues. The CDR3 bases are TGTGCCAGCAGCTTACTGGACGGCGCTAACTATGGCTACACCTTC. Translation gives CASSLLDGANYGYTF.

The chain has TRBV27 and TRBJ2-1, with 12 positions matching TRBD2. The CDR3 extends over 15 amino acids. The germline V gene has CDR1 MNHEY and CDR2 SMNVEV (reference sequence). V lost 5 bases and J lost 6; bases outside the gene matches: 5. The CDR3 DNA reads TGTGCCAGCAGTGCTGGGACTAGCGGGCTCAATGAGCAGTTCTTC. Translation: CASSAGTSGLNEQFF.

V and J are TRBV19 and TRBJ1-1; D not certain. V lost 9 bases and J 7 bases, leaving 12 bases between the germline ends. In germline, CDR1 is LNHDA, CDR2 SQIVND (reference sequence). The CDR3 consists of 11 residues. CDR3 bases: TGTGCCAGCTGGTCTCGGCGTGAAGCTTTCTTT. Its translation is CASWSRREAFF.

This clone appeared once. The rearrangement links TRBV7-9 to TRBJ1-1; D is ambiguous. V gave up 6 bases and J gave up 1 base, with 21 bases separating them. The CDR3 extends over 17 amino acids. CDR1 and CDR2 (germline): SEHNR, FQNEAQ (reference sequence). The CDR3 protein is CASSDQAVGVSNTEAFF. CDR3 in DNA: TGTGCCAGCAGTGATCAAGCCGTAGGAGTATCGAACACTGAAGCTTTCTTT.

This chain uses TRBV4-3 with TRBJ2-2; D is possibly TRBD2 (6 bases). The CDR3 is 15 residues long. The germline gives CDR1 LGHNA, CDR2 YSLEER. With 4 bases removed from V and 5 bases from J, the gap between germline ends came to 14 bases. CDR3 sequence: CASSLRAGMTGELFF. CDR3 nucleotides: TGCGCCAGCAGCCTCAGGGCGGGAATGACCGGGGAGCTGTTTTTT.

Concerning this clone itself: One end of the junction varies from germline; a read error may be responsible. The chain employs TRBV6-5 and TRBJ2-7; D remains unclear. The CDR3 is 11 residues long. Looked up from germline, CDR1 is MNHEY and CDR2 is SVGAGI. CDR3 coding DNA: TGTGCCAGCAGTTACTCCCACGAGCAGTACTTC. This encodes CASSYSHEQYF.

This chain links TRBV12-5 with TRBJ2-3; D not certain. The CDR3 spans 15 residues. The germline V gene has CDR1 LGHNT and CDR2 FRNRAP. V lost 0 bases to trimming and J lost 2 bases, with 9 bases between them. CDR3 DNA: TGTGCTAGTGGTTTGGTACCCAAAATCACAGATACGCAGTATTTT. It is translated as CASGLVPKITDTQYF.

CDR3 sequence: CASSPPSVGFYEQYF. CDR3 nucleotides: TGTGCCAGCTCACCACCGTCGGTAGGGTTCTACGAGCAGTACTTC. J is TRBJ2-7 and V is TRBV18; no definite D call. The CDR3 totals 15 residues. Trimming took off 0 bases at V and 3 bases at J, with 12 bases between the two ends. Germline assignment: CDR1 KGHSH and CDR2 LQKENI.

The chain employs TRBV6-5 and TRBJ1-4, with D possibly TRBD1 on 5 matching bases. Germline V lookup: CDR1 MNHEY, CDR2 SVGAGI. The CDR3 consists of 14 residues. Trimming shortened V by 10 bases and J by 0 bases, and 12 bases separated the two germline ends. CDR3 in amino acids: CATTRDSTNEKLFF. CDR3 nucleotide sequence: TGTGCCACCACGAGGGACTCAACTAATGAAAAACTGTTTTTT.

The chain links TRBV9 to TRBJ2-7, with 9 bases matching TRBD1. V was pared by 4 bases and J by 0 bases, with 8 bases of the junction left unmatched. In germline, CDR1 is SGDLS, CDR2 YYNGEE. The CDR3 consists of 16 residues. The CDR3 loop is CASSPGATGGSYEQYF. As DNA, the CDR3 is TGTGCCAGCAGCCCGGGGGCGACAGGGGGCTCCTACGAGCAGTACTTC.

This clone occurred a few times. The V gene is TRBV5-6, the J gene TRBJ2-7; D is unresolved. CDR1 is SGHDT, CDR2 YYEEEE, per germline. V was clipped by 0 bases and J by 3 bases, with 16 bases between them. CDR3 length: 16 residues. CDR3 residues: CASSLDRNMKSYEQYF. CDR3 bases: TGTGCCAGCAGCTTGGATAGGAACATGAAAAGCTACGAGCAGTACTTC.

The chain joins TRBV11-2 to TRBJ1-1, with TRBD1 matching 8 bases. Per the germline V gene, CDR1 is SGHAT and CDR2 is FQNNGV. This CDR3 contains 16 residues. After removal of 4 bases from V and 1 base from J, the junction contained 8 bases not matched to a gene. CDR3 in amino acids: CASSYGQGGWNTEAFF. The CDR3 DNA reads as TGTGCCAGCAGCTATGGACAGGGAGGTTGGAACACTGAAGCTTTCTTT. The whole variable domain, remainder taken from reference TRBV11-2 and TRBJ1-1, is EAGVAQSPRYKIIEKRQSVAFWCNPISGHATLYWYQQILGQGPKLLIQFQNNGVVDDSQLPKDRFSAERLKGVDSTLKIQPAKLEDSAVYLCASSYGQGGWNTEAFFGQGTRLTVV.

V gene TRBV10-2 combines with J gene TRBJ1-1; weak D call: TRBD1 (6 bases). The CDR3 extends over 13 amino acids. V lost 2 bases and J lost 5, with 9 bases in between. Per the germline V gene, CDR1 is WSHSY and CDR2 is SAAADI. This CDR3 is CASSEQGLTEAFF. Here the CDR3 DNA reads TGCGCCAGCAGTGAGCAGGGGTTGACTGAAGCTTTCTTT.

This chain links TRBV7-9 with TRBJ1-2, with 9 positions matching TRBD1. The ends lost 6 bases at V and 4 bases at J; junction bases unmatched: 12. The germline V gene encodes CDR1 SEHNR and CDR2 FQNEAQ (reference sequence). This CDR3 region has 16 residues. CDR3 amino acids: CASSFQGQGKLYGYTF. The CDR3 coding sequence is TGTGCCAGCAGTTTTCAGGGACAGGGAAAGCTCTATGGCTACACCTTC.

The chain joins TRBV29-1 to TRBJ2-7; 8 bases align to TRBD1. Germline assignment: CDR1 SQVTM and CDR2 ANQGSEA. J was trimmed by 0 bases and V by 4 bases; bases with no gene match: 2. There are 13 residues in the CDR3. CDR3 protein: CSVAGTGSYEQYF. The CDR3 DNA is TGCAGCGTTGCCGGGACAGGCTCCTACGAGCAGTACTTC.

The rearrangement joins TRBV29-1 to TRBJ1-2, with 10 bases matching TRBD1. The junction had 7 bases not matched to a gene; V was cut back by 1 base and J by 2 bases. The CDR3 has 16 amino acids. The V gene's germline CDR1 is SQVTM and CDR2 ANQGSEA. CDR3 protein: CSVEVGGDRGNYGYTF. Written as DNA, the CDR3 is TGCAGCGTTGAAGTTGGGGGGGACAGGGGAAACTATGGCTACACCTTC.

The rearrangement uses TRBV7-2 and TRBJ2-5, with 14 bases fitting TRBD2. Germline assignment: CDR1 SGHTA and CDR2 FQGNSA. After removal of 5 bases from V and 5 bases from J, the junction contained 13 bases not matched to a gene. The CDR3 spans 18 residues. This CDR3 is CASSQGTSGSPHRETQYF. In DNA form, the CDR3 reads TGTGCCAGCAGCCAAGGGACTAGCGGGAGCCCCCACCGGGAGACCCAGTACTTC. Full variable domain (outside the CDR3, taken from reference TRBV7-2 and TRBJ2-5): GAGVSQSPSNKVTEKGKDVELRCDPISGHTALYWYRQSLGQGLEFLIYFQGNSAPDKSGLPSDRFSAERTGGSVSTLTIQRTQQEDSAVYLCASSQGTSGSPHRETQYFGPGTRLLVL.

V gene TRBV11-3 combines with J gene TRBJ2-1, with D perhaps TRBD2 (7 bases). Germline loops: CDR1 SGHNT, CDR2 YENEEA. The V and J ends lost 4 bases and 6 bases respectively, with 16 bases between them. The CDR3 extends over 15 amino acids. The CDR3 coding sequence is TGTGCCAGCAGCTCACGGGGGGCCCCCGGCAATGAGCAGTTCTTC. The encoded protein is CASSSRGAPGNEQFF.

The chain recombines TRBV18 with TRBJ1-2; D is uncertain. The V gene lost 2 bases and the J gene lost 7 bases, with 11 bases spanning the gap. The germline gives CDR1 KGHSH, CDR2 LQKENI. This CDR3 is built from 13 residues. The CDR3 is CASSPTVKGGYTF. CDR3 DNA sequence: TGTGCCAGCTCACCAACAGTCAAGGGTGGCTACACCTTC.

V gene TRBV7-6 combines with J gene TRBJ2-3; 10 bases fit TRBD2. The germline CDR1 and CDR2 sequences are SGHVS and FNYEAQ. The CDR3 spans 19 residues. V lost 1 base, J lost 3 bases, and 13 bases stayed unmatched. The CDR3 region has the DNA TGTGCCAGCAGCTTAGATGCCGTAGCGAGCGGGAGGGGGACAGATACGCAGTATTTT. Translation: CASSLDAVASGRGTDTQYF. Supplemented by reference TRBV7-6 and TRBJ2-3, the full variable domain reads GAGVSQSPRYKVTKRGQDVALRCDPISGHVSLYWYRQALGQGPEFLTYFNYEAQQDKSGLPNDRFSAERPEGSISTLTIQRTEQRDSAMYRCASSLDAVASGRGTDTQYFGPGTRLTVL.